Listed below are T cell receptor beta chains from one sample, sequenced in a study of CD8 T cells in ankylosing spondylitis. TCRdb analysed the 5' RACE reads with MiXCR anew, one entry per CDR3 protein. Of roughly 250,000 distinct CDR3 sequences listed, approximately 10% are singletons. The source material was blood, either unsorted or a sorted T cell fraction (not recorded which). The source is a male donor with ankylosing spondylitis or in good health (not recorded which). CDR3s include the opening cysteine and the closing phenylalanine or tryptophan. Each record gives: CDR3 DNA, CDR3 protein, V gene, D gene, J gene, clone size. The D gene is left open where the match is weak. Rows give clone size only sometimes, using once, few, many, or a class for an expanded clone.

DNA: TGCGCCAGCAGCTTAGGGACCGAACCATCTGGAAACACCATATATTTT
CDR3: CASSLGTEPSGNTIYF
V: TRBV5-1
D: .
J: TRBJ1-3
size: many

DNA: TGTGCCAGCAGCCCTAGCGCTCCAGGAGATCAGCCCCAGCATTTT
CDR3: CASSPSAPGDQPQHF
V: TRBV12-3/TRBV12-4
D: .
J: TRBJ1-5
size: many

DNA: TGCGCCAGCAGCTTGGGCGGGACTAGCAATGAGCAGTTCTTC
CDR3: CASSLGGTSNEQFF
V: TRBV5-1
D: TRBD2
J: TRBJ2-1
size: many

DNA: TGTGCCAGCAGTAAGACCCTTTCCGGGGACCAAGAGACCCAGTACTTC
CDR3: CASSKTLSGDQETQYF
V: TRBV2
D: .
J: TRBJ2-5
size: few

DNA: TGCAGTGCTAGAGACCATGCAGGGCGGAACACTGAAGCTTTCTTT
CDR3: CSARDHAGRNTEAFF
V: TRBV20-1
D: .
J: TRBJ1-1
size: many

DNA: TGTGCCAGCACCATTTTGTACACGGACACTGAAGCTTTCTTT
CDR3: CASTILYTDTEAFF
V: TRBV7-9
D: .
J: TRBJ1-1
size: few

DNA: TGTGCCAGCAGGAACGCAGAGGGCTCTGGGGCCAACGTCCTGACTTTC
CDR3: CASRNAEGSGANVLTF
V: TRBV27
D: .
J: TRBJ2-6
size: many

DNA: TGCAGTGCGAAAGGGAAGGGGGCGCGTAAGGCACAGAATGAGCAGTTCTTC
CDR3: CSAKGKGARKAQNEQFF
V: TRBV20-1
D: TRBD1
J: TRBJ2-1
size: .

DNA: TGTGTCTGGAGTCCGGGGACAGGGAGTGAAGCTTTCTTT
CDR3: CVWSPGTGSEAFF
V: TRBV30
D: TRBD1
J: TRBJ1-1
size: .

DNA: TGTGCCAGCAGTTCCATAGGCGACAGTCAGCCCCAGCATTTT
CDR3: CASSSIGDSQPQHF
V: TRBV27
D: .
J: TRBJ1-5
size: once

DNA: TGCAGTGCTAGATCTGGACGGGAGAATGAGCAGTTCTTC
CDR3: CSARSGRENEQFF
V: TRBV20-1
D: .
J: TRBJ2-1
size: many

DNA: TGTGCCAGCTCAAGACAGGGGAGCAATCAGCCCCAGCATTTT
CDR3: CASSRQGSNQPQHF
V: TRBV18
D: TRBD1
J: TRBJ1-5
size: many

DNA: TGTGCCAGCAGCCACCTAGCTTGGGGGACGAGCACAGATACGCAGTATTTT
CDR3: CASSHLAWGTSTDTQYF
V: TRBV14
D: .
J: TRBJ2-3
size: many

DNA: TGCGCCAGCAGCTTGGGACAGACTAGCGGGTACCAAGAGACCCAGTACTTC
CDR3: CASSLGQTSGYQETQYF
V: TRBV5-1
D: TRBD2
J: TRBJ2-5
size: many

DNA: TGTGCCTGGAAATTACCCCAACAGGGGCTCGAGCAGTACTTC
CDR3: CAWKLPQQGLEQYF
V: TRBV30
D: TRBD1
J: TRBJ2-7
size: many

DNA: TGTGCCAGCAGTGCCCAGTCTAAGTACACTGAAGCTTTCTTT
CDR3: CASSAQSKYTEAFF
V: TRBV28
D: .
J: TRBJ1-1
size: many

DNA: TGTGCCAGCAGTCAGACGAGAGAGAACACTGAAGCTTTCTTT
CDR3: CASSQTRENTEAFF
V: TRBV7-9
D: .
J: TRBJ1-1
size: .

DNA: TGTGCCATCAGTGAACAGGGGGCGTTGAACCAAGAGACCCAGTACTTC
CDR3: CAISEQGALNQETQYF
V: TRBV10-3
D: TRBD1
J: TRBJ2-5
size: many

DNA: TGTGCCAGCAGCTTAGGGCCGATCCGCACAGATACGCAGTATTTT
CDR3: CASSLGPIRTDTQYF
V: TRBV7-9
D: .
J: TRBJ2-3
size: once

DNA: TGCGCCAGCAGCTTGCAGGACAGGTCTGAAGCTTTCTTT
CDR3: CASSLQDRSEAFF
V: TRBV5-1
D: TRBD1
J: TRBJ1-1
size: many

DNA: TGTGCCACGAGGGACGGGAACCAAGAGACCCAGTACTTC
CDR3: CATRDGNQETQYF
V: TRBV10-3
D: .
J: TRBJ2-5
size: few

DNA: TGCTGTGCTAGTGGGTGGTTCGGCGGGGGGAGCACAGATACGCAGTATTTT
CDR3: CCASGWFGGGSTDTQYF
V: TRBV20-1
D: TRBD2
J: TRBJ2-3
size: few

DNA: TGTGCCAGCGGACCCCGACACCATAAGATGGGCACCGGGGAGCTGTTTTTT
CDR3: CASGPRHHKMGTGELFF
V: TRBV6-1
D: .
J: TRBJ2-2
size: many

DNA: TGTGCCATCAGTGAGGGGGGGGGATATGGAACTGAAGCTTTCTTT
CDR3: CAISEGGGYGTEAFF
V: TRBV10-3
D: .
J: TRBJ1-1
size: many

DNA: TGTGTCAGTAGTACACCTCGGGGCTTCGAGCAGTTCTTC
CDR3: CVSSTPRGFEQFF
V: TRBV19
D: .
J: TRBJ2-1
size: .

DNA: TGTGCCAGCAGTTACCAGTGGGCCCTAGATACGCAGTATTTT
CDR3: CASSYQWALDTQYF
V: TRBV6-5
D: .
J: TRBJ2-3
size: many

DNA: TGTGCCAGCAGCGACACAGGGAATATCGGCTACACCTTC
CDR3: CASSDTGNIGYTF
V: TRBV9
D: .
J: TRBJ1-2
size: few

DNA: TGCAGTACCAGCGTACAGCCAGATACGCAGTATTTT
CDR3: CSTSVQPDTQYF
V: TRBV20-1
D: .
J: TRBJ2-3
size: many

DNA: TGTGCCAGCAGCCGAGATATAGCCACAGGGGGCGAGAACGAGCAGTACTTC
CDR3: CASSRDIATGGENEQYF
V: TRBV7-2
D: TRBD1
J: TRBJ2-7
size: few

DNA: TGTGCCAGCTGTGCGGGGGGCCAGAACACCGGGGAGCTGTTTTTT
CDR3: CASCAGGQNTGELFF
V: TRBV12-3/TRBV12-4
D: TRBD2
J: TRBJ2-2
size: many

DNA: TGTGCCAGCAGCTTAGTTGCGGGAGGGCCTAATGAGCAGTTCTTC
CDR3: CASSLVAGGPNEQFF
V: TRBV7-2
D: TRBD2
J: TRBJ2-1
size: many

DNA: TGCAGTGCTTCCCGGACAGGAAGGGGGACTGAAGCTTTCTTT
CDR3: CSASRTGRGTEAFF
V: TRBV20-1
D: TRBD1
J: TRBJ1-1
size: many

DNA: TGTGCAAGTCGCTTAGCGTGGTCCTTAGATACGCAGTATTTT
CDR3: CASRLAWSLDTQYF
V: TRBV12-2
D: .
J: TRBJ2-3
size: many

DNA: TGTGCCAGCGCGGCGTCCACAGATACGCAGTATTTT
CDR3: CASAASTDTQYF
V: TRBV7-9
D: .
J: TRBJ2-3
size: many

DNA: TGTGCCAGCAGCTTAGCCGTAACTTCGATCACAAACACTGAAGCTTTCTTT
CDR3: CASSLAVTSITNTEAFF
V: TRBV7-2
D: .
J: TRBJ1-1
size: many

DNA: TGTGCCAGCAGTTTGCGGGTTGCTGAGACCCAGTACTTC
CDR3: CASSLRVAETQYF
V: TRBV12-3/TRBV12-4
D: .
J: TRBJ2-5
size: many

DNA: TGTGCCAGCAGCCCGCAACAGGGGGGGACTGAAGCTTTCTTT
CDR3: CASSPQQGGTEAFF
V: TRBV5-4
D: TRBD1
J: TRBJ1-1
size: many

DNA: TGCAGTGCTGTCCGGACTACGCAAGAGACCCAGTACTTC
CDR3: CSAVRTTQETQYF
V: TRBV20-1
D: .
J: TRBJ2-5
size: .

DNA: TGTGCCAGCAGCTCCGTGACCGGGGACTATGGCTACACCTTC
CDR3: CASSSVTGDYGYTF
V: TRBV7-2
D: .
J: TRBJ1-2
size: .

DNA: TGTGCCAGCAGCTTAGCGCAGGCGGGGTCTGTTGAAGCTTTCTTT
CDR3: CASSLAQAGSVEAFF
V: TRBV7-9
D: .
J: TRBJ1-1
size: few

DNA: TGTGCCAGCAGCACCCTGGGCGGGAGGGATTACAATGAGCAGTTCTTC
CDR3: CASSTLGGRDYNEQFF
V: TRBV7-9
D: TRBD2
J: TRBJ2-1
size: .

DNA: TGTGCCAGCAGCTTAGCGACTAGCGGGAGATACGAGCAGTACTTC
CDR3: CASSLATSGRYEQYF
V: TRBV7-9
D: TRBD2
J: TRBJ2-7
size: .

DNA: TGCAGTGCGCGGGACGGAGCCTTCTATGGCTACACCTTC
CDR3: CSARDGAFYGYTF
V: TRBV20-1
D: .
J: TRBJ1-2
size: many

DNA: TGTGCCATCAGTGAGTCTTGGAGGAACACCGGGGAGCTGTTTTTT
CDR3: CAISESWRNTGELFF
V: TRBV10-3
D: .
J: TRBJ2-2
size: many

DNA: TGTGCCATCAGCCGGACTAGGGGCCCCTACGAGCAGTACTTC
CDR3: CAISRTRGPYEQYF
V: TRBV10-3
D: TRBD2
J: TRBJ2-7
size: many

DNA: TGCAGCGTTGGCCCCGGGGATGAAGCTTTCTTT
CDR3: CSVGPGDEAFF
V: TRBV29-1
D: .
J: TRBJ1-1
size: many

DNA: TGTGCTAGTGGTTTGTCCGCTGGGGGAGGGGAGACCCAGTACTTC
CDR3: CASGLSAGGGETQYF
V: TRBV12-5
D: TRBD2
J: TRBJ2-5
size: .

DNA: TGCAGTGTCACAGGGGAGAGTGAAAAACTGTTTTTT
CDR3: CSVTGESEKLFF
V: TRBV20-1
D: TRBD1
J: TRBJ1-4
size: many

DNA: TGTGCCAGCAGCACGGCCCGAGGGGACACTGAAGCTTTCTTT
CDR3: CASSTARGDTEAFF
V: TRBV21-1
D: .
J: TRBJ1-1
size: many

DNA: TGTGCCAGCAGCGTAAAGGCGACTCCCCCTCAGGCCCAGTACTTC
CDR3: CASSVKATPPQAQYF
V: TRBV9
D: .
J: TRBJ2-5
size: many

DNA: TGTGCCAGCAGCCTCACGCTAACCGGGACACCGGAGGTCCATGAGCAGTTCTTC
CDR3: CASSLTLTGTPEVHEQFF
V: TRBV3-1
D: .
J: TRBJ2-1
size: many

DNA: TGCGCCAGCAGCTTGGTTGGACTCAATTACAATGAGCAGTTCTTC
CDR3: CASSLVGLNYNEQFF
V: TRBV5-1
D: .
J: TRBJ2-1
size: many

DNA: TGCGCCAGCAGCCAAGATGTGGGGCGGGAGTATGGCAATGAGCAGTTCTTC
CDR3: CASSQDVGREYGNEQFF
V: TRBV4-1
D: TRBD2
J: TRBJ2-1
size: .

DNA: TGCGCCAGCAGCTTGGTACAGGGCCTTTCCTACGAGCAGTACTTC
CDR3: CASSLVQGLSYEQYF
V: TRBV5-1
D: .
J: TRBJ2-7
size: few

DNA: TGTGCCAGCAGTTGGGGTGGGCGTGAAGCTTTCTTT
CDR3: CASSWGGREAFF
V: TRBV27
D: .
J: TRBJ1-1
size: few

DNA: TGTGCCTGGAGTGTACGGACAGACTATGGCTACACCTTC
CDR3: CAWSVRTDYGYTF
V: TRBV30
D: .
J: TRBJ1-2
size: many

DNA: TGTGCCACCAGCAGAGATAGGTGGGAGAAAGGCAATGAGCAGTTCTTC
CDR3: CATSRDRWEKGNEQFF
V: TRBV15
D: .
J: TRBJ2-1
size: many

DNA: TGCAGTGCTAGGCCTCTAGACGGAACCTACACCTTC
CDR3: CSARPLDGTYTF
V: TRBV20-1
D: .
J: TRBJ1-2
size: .

DNA: TGTGCCAGCAGCTTGGACCGTGCAATGAACACTGAAGCTTTCTTT
CDR3: CASSLDRAMNTEAFF
V: TRBV7-2
D: .
J: TRBJ1-1
size: many

DNA: TGTGCCAGCAGTTACTCCCCGGGAGGAAACGAGCAGTACTTC
CDR3: CASSYSPGGNEQYF
V: TRBV6-5
D: TRBD2
J: TRBJ2-7
size: many